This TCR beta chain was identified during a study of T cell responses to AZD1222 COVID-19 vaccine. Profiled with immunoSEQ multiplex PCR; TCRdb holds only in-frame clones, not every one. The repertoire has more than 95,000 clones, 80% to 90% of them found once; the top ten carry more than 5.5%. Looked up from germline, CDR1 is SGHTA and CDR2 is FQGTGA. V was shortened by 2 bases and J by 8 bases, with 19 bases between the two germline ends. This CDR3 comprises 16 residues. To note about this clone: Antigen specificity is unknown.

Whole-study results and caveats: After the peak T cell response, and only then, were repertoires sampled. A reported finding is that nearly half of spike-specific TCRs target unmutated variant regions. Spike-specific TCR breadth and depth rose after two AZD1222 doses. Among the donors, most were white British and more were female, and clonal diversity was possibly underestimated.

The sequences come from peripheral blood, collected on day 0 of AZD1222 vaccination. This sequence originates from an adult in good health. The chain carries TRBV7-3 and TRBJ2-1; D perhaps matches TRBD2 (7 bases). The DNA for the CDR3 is TGTGCCAGCAGCTTATGGATAGCGCGGGGGCCCCATGAGCAGTTCTTC. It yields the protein CASSLWIARGPHEQFF.